The 17 T cell receptor beta chains given below trace back to one sample, sequenced in a study of control samples from healthy donors and cancer patients. Assay used: immunoSEQ multiplex PCR; TCRdb lists only in-frame clones, some missing. The sample lists about 95,000 clones, 80% to 95% occurring once. Sequencing used blood. Every receptor here comes from a woman in her 30s in good health.

This clone has only a few counts. The chain uses TRBV9 and TRBJ1-4; 10 bases are shared with TRBD1. Germline trimming cut 3 bases from V and 11 bases from J; bases unmatched to any gene: 7. The CDR3 sequence is 14 residues long. The germline gives CDR1 SGDLS, CDR2 YYNGEE. The CDR3 DNA sequence: TGTGCCAGCAGCGGGACAGGGGGTGCGGGCAAACTGTTTTTT. Amino acid sequence: CASSGTGGAGKLFF.

J is TRBJ2-5 and V is TRBV18, with D unclear. Germline loops: CDR1 KGHSH, CDR2 LQKENI. The CDR3 is 13 amino acids. Trimming left V 8 bases short and J 5 bases short, with 15 bases between. The CDR3 DNA is TGTGCCAGCCTAGGGCCTGAGAGGGAGACCCAGTACTTC. Translating it yields CASLGPERETQYF.

This clone was picked up a small number of times. The V gene is TRBV18, the J gene TRBJ1-5; D is perhaps TRBD1 (5 bases). The germline CDR1 and CDR2 sequences are KGHSH and LQKENI. The CDR3 sequence is 15 residues long. The germline V and J ends were trimmed by 1 base and 0 bases, with 7 bases remaining between them. The CDR3 DNA reads as TGTGCCAGCTCACCACGAGGGGTTAGCAATCAGCCCCAGCATTTT. Translated: CASSPRGVSNQPQHF.

The rearrangement joins TRBV9 to TRBJ1-2; D may be TRBD1 (5 bases). From germline, CDR1 is SGDLS and CDR2 YYNGEE. V gave up 4 bases and J gave up 8 bases, with 12 bases separating them. This CDR3 comprises 12 residues. CDR3 amino acids: CASSLRDVGYTF. CDR3 nucleotides: TGTGCCAGCAGCCTACGGGACGTAGGCTACACCTTC.

The chain is built from TRBV19 and TRBJ1-1; 7 positions match TRBD1. From germline, CDR1 is LNHDA and CDR2 SQIVND (reference sequence). V was pared by 7 bases and J by 2 bases, with 7 bases of the junction left unmatched. The CDR3 is 14 residues long. CDR3: CASNYRGFNTEAFF. The CDR3, as DNA: TGTGCCAGTAATTACAGGGGATTTAACACTGAAGCTTTCTTT. The complete variable domain, with remaining parts taken from reference TRBV19 and TRBJ1-1, reads DGGITQSPKYLFRKEGQNVTLSCEQNLNHDAMYWYRQDPGQGLRLIYYSQIVNDFQKGDIAEGYSVSREKKESFPLTVTSAQKNPTAFYLCASNYRGFNTEAFFGQGTRLTVV.

This clone was detected only once. The chain recombines TRBV27 with TRBJ2-7, with TRBD2 matching over 9 bases. In germline, CDR1 is MNHEY, CDR2 SMNVEV (reference sequence). The ends lost 5 bases at V and 6 bases at J; junction bases unmatched: 14. This CDR3 has 16 amino acids. DNA for the CDR3: TGTGCCAGCAGTCCGGGGGTAGCGGGAGTAAGAAGCGAGCAGTACTTC. Amino acid sequence: CASSPGVAGVRSEQYF.

This chain joins TRBV6-2 or TRBV6-3 and TRBJ1-5; no reliable D call. Per the germline V gene, CDR1 is MNHEY and CDR2 is SVGEGT. V gave up 2 bases and J gave up 2 bases, with 16 bases separating them. This CDR3 comprises 17 residues. The CDR3 here is CASSYPLRRRGNQPQHF. Written as DNA, the CDR3 is TGTGCCAGCAGTTACCCTCTCCGGCGAAGGGGCAATCAGCCCCAGCATTTT.

This chain links TRBV12-5 with TRBJ2-2; possibly TRBD2 for D (5 bases). V lost 1 base, J lost 4 bases, and 10 bases lay in between. The germline CDR1 and CDR2 sequences are LGHNT and FRNRAP. The CDR3 length is 15 residues. Here the CDR3 reads CASGLAKGGTGELFF. The CDR3 DNA is TGTGCTAGTGGTTTGGCAAAAGGAGGCACCGGGGAGCTGTTTTTT.

A few counts support this clone. This chain links TRBV5-6 with TRBJ2-2; a possible D gene is TRBD2 (6 bases). Between the trimmed V and J ends, which lost 0 bases and 1 base, there was a span of 13 bases. This CDR3 region has 17 residues. The V gene's germline CDR1 is SGHDT and CDR2 YYEEEE. The chain's CDR3 is CASSLGGRTMNTGELFF. The DNA of the CDR3 is TGTGCCAGCAGCTTGGGGGGACGGACTATGAACACCGGGGAGCTGTTTTTT.

This clone was seen just once. The chain carries TRBV7-9 and TRBJ2-6; tentatively, D is TRBD2 (5 bases). This CDR3 contains 14 residues. Trimming took off 8 bases at V and 1 base at J, with 9 bases between the two ends. CDR1 SEHNR and CDR2 FQNEAQ come from the germline V gene (reference sequence). CDR3 loop: CASGLLSGANVLTF. CDR3 DNA sequence: TGTGCCAGCGGACTCTTGTCTGGGGCCAACGTCCTGACTTTC.

This chain joins TRBV2 and TRBJ2-2, with 11 bases that match TRBD2. This CDR3 has 16 amino acids. V lost 5 bases, J lost 4 bases, and 6 bases stayed unmatched. Per the germline V gene, CDR1 is SNHLY and CDR2 is FYNNEI. CDR3 loop: CASSLTSGGRTGELFF. The CDR3 DNA sequence: TGTGCCAGCAGTCTTACTAGCGGGGGACGCACCGGGGAGCTGTTTTTT.

This chain connects TRBV6-5 to TRBJ1-5, with unresolved D. This CDR3 has 14 amino acids. Germline CDR1 MNHEY, CDR2 SVGAGI. The germline V and J ends were trimmed by 6 bases and 2 bases, with 11 bases remaining between them. The CDR3 sequence is CASREYLGNQPQHF. DNA for the CDR3: TGTGCCAGCAGAGAGTACCTGGGCAATCAGCCCCAGCATTTT.

V and J are TRBV7-9 and TRBJ1-6; maybe TRBD1 (5 bases). Per germline, CDR1 SEHNR and CDR2 FQNEAQ (reference sequence). This CDR3 region has 15 residues. The germline V and J ends were trimmed by 5 bases and 3 bases, with 11 bases remaining between them. The CDR3 region has the DNA TGTGCCAGCAGCGGGGGACGGAGCTATAATTCACCCCTCCACTTT. Protein product: CASSGGRSYNSPLHF.

In this sample, this clone turned up a few times. J is TRBJ1-6 and V is TRBV18; maybe TRBD1 (5 bases). Between the trimmed V and J ends, which lost 2 bases and 7 bases, there was a span of 9 bases. The CDR3 consists of 14 residues. Germline CDR1 and CDR2: KGHSH and LQKENI. The CDR3 sequence is CASSPGQGNSPLHF. CDR3 in DNA: TGTGCCAGCTCACCAGGGCAGGGAAATTCACCCCTCCACTTT.

This chain joins TRBV7-7 and TRBJ2-1; D unclear. The V gene's germline CDR1 is SSHAT and CDR2 FNYEAQ (reference sequence). The ends were cut back, 5 bases at V and 8 bases at J, with 19 bases in the middle. The CDR3 spans 15 residues. The CDR3 region is CASSPNLGSSDEQFF. The CDR3 DNA reads as TGTGCCAGCAGCCCCAACCTCGGATCCTCGGATGAGCAGTTCTTC.

The genes are TRBV5-1 and TRBJ2-7, with unresolved D. Germline CDR1 reads SGHRS; CDR2 reads YFSETQ. This CDR3 has 12 amino acids. V was trimmed by 5 bases and J by 2 bases, leaving 8 bases between them. CDR3 bases: TGCGCCAGCAGTGCCGCAACCTACGAGCAGTACTTC. Amino acids: CASSAATYEQYF.

The chain is built from TRBV6-6 and TRBJ2-4, with 7 bases fitting TRBD1. After removal of 4 bases from V and 0 bases from J, the junction contained 6 bases not matched to a gene. The CDR3 is 16 amino acids. Germline CDR1 reads MNHNY; CDR2 reads SVGAGI (reference sequence). The CDR3 region has the DNA TGTGCCAGCAGTTGGACAGGCGATATAGCCAAAAACATTCAGTACTTC. The encoded protein is CASSWTGDIAKNIQYF.